These 21 T cell receptor beta chains share one sample of origin, sequenced in a study of OX40 agonist ivuxolimab in advanced cancers. Produced via immunoSEQ multiplex PCR; TCRdb's table is partial and in-frame only. The sample holds nearly 95,000 clones, roughly 94% seen once. Sequenced material: CD4+ or CD8+ T cells sorted from blood, taken in a trial of the OX40 agonist ivuxolimab. Source of these receptors: an adult with an advanced solid tumor such as melanoma, head and neck, liver or kidney cancer.

The chain employs TRBV19 and TRBJ2-7, with D perhaps TRBD1 (7 bases). The CDR3 is 14 residues long. V lost 4 bases to trimming and J lost 2 bases, with 12 bases between them. Germline CDR1 and CDR2: LNHDA and SQIVND (reference sequence). DNA of the CDR3: TGTGCCAGTAGTACACAGGGGAGGCCCTACGAGCAGTACTTC. It encodes CASSTQGRPYEQYF. Filled out from reference TRBV19 and TRBJ2-7, the complete variable domain reads DGGITQSPKYLFRKEGQNVTLSCEQNLNHDAMYWYRQDPGQGLRLIYYSQIVNDFQKGDIAEGYSVSREKKESFPLTVTSAQKNPTAFYLCASSTQGRPYEQYFGPGTRLTVT.

The chain employs TRBV10-1 and TRBJ1-2, with 9 bases identical to TRBD1. Germline CDR1 reads WNHNN; CDR2 reads SYGVQD (reference sequence). The CDR3 runs to 15 residues. J gave up 3 bases and V 5 bases, and 7 bases lay outside the gene matches. In DNA, the CDR3 is TGCGCCAGCAGTCGGACAGGGGATCCTTACTATGGCTACACCTTC. Its protein is CASSRTGDPYYGYTF.

The rearrangement joins TRBV27 to TRBJ1-1, with a possible D match to TRBD1 (5 bases). Germline CDR1 reads MNHEY; CDR2 reads SMNVEV (reference sequence). The V end was cut by 3 bases, the J end by 4 bases, with 9 bases between. The CDR3 runs to 13 residues. The CDR3 is CASSLGEGTEAFF. The DNA for the CDR3 is TGTGCCAGCAGTTTGGGGGAAGGCACTGAAGCTTTCTTT.

This chain joins TRBV5-1 and TRBJ1-1; 10 positions agree with TRBD1. CDR3 length: 14 residues. With 5 bases clipped from V and 8 bases from J, the junction kept 9 bases outside the gene matches. Germline lookup yields CDR1 SGHRS and CDR2 YFSETQ. The CDR3 protein is CASRPTGGHQEAFF. The CDR3 DNA follows: TGCGCCAGCAGACCGACAGGGGGCCACCAGGAAGCTTTCTTT. The full variable domain, rest sourced from reference TRBV5-1 and TRBJ1-1, is KAGVTQTPRYLIKTRGQQVTLSCSPISGHRSVSWYQQTPGQGLQFLFEYFSETQRNKGNFPGRFSGRQFSNSRSEMNVSTLELGDSALYLCASRPTGGHQEAFFGQGTRLTVV.

This clone has a single count. This rearrangement joins TRBV7-2 to TRBJ2-7; D unclear. V lost 5 bases and J 0 bases, leaving 11 bases between the germline ends. The CDR3 loop spans 14 amino acids. Germline V gene lookup returns CDR1 SGHTA and CDR2 FQGNSA. CDR3: CASSTTGHSYEQYF. CDR3 coding DNA: TGTGCCAGCAGCACCACGGGCCACTCCTACGAGCAGTACTTC.

V is TRBV19 and J is TRBJ2-5; 7 positions agree with TRBD1. With V trimmed by 3 bases and J by 1 base, 8 bases remained unmatched. This CDR3 has 16 amino acids. Germline loops: CDR1 LNHDA, CDR2 SQIVND (reference sequence). The CDR3 nucleotides are TGTGCCAGTAGTATGAAGGGGGCGTATTCCCAAGAGACCCAGTACTTC. This gives the protein CASSMKGAYSQETQYF.

The chain couples TRBV19 to TRBJ2-1; D unresolved. Trimming took 3 bases from V and 3 from J, leaving 9 bases between them. The CDR3 extends over 14 amino acids. Germline lookup yields CDR1 LNHDA and CDR2 SQIVND (reference sequence). This chain's CDR3 is CASSIDGDYNEQFF. In DNA, the CDR3 is TGTGCCAGTAGTATCGACGGCGACTACAATGAGCAGTTCTTC.

The chain has TRBV6-5 and TRBJ2-1; maybe TRBD2 (6 bases). CDR1 and CDR2 (germline): MNHEY, SVGAGI. This CDR3 has 16 residues. V was trimmed by 2 bases and J by 0 bases, leaving 11 bases between them. CDR3 bases: TGTGCCAGCAGTTACGCAATCGGGGGCTCCTACAATGAGCAGTTCTTC. The encoded protein is CASSYAIGGSYNEQFF.

This chain uses TRBV27 with TRBJ1-4; D not certain. This CDR3 comprises 14 residues. In germline, CDR1 is MNHEY, CDR2 SMNVEV (reference sequence). V shed 6 bases and J shed 6 bases, with 14 bases lying between them. The CDR3 protein is CASSPLQTDEKLFF. The CDR3, as DNA: TGTGCCAGCAGCCCCCTGCAGACCGATGAAAAACTGTTTTTT. The variable domain in full, with the rest retrieved from reference TRBV27 and TRBJ1-4, is EAQVTQNPRYLITVTGKKLTVTCSQNMNHEYMSWYRQDPGLGLRQIYYSMNVEVTDKGDVPEGYKVSRKEKRNFPLILESPSPNQTSLYFCASSPLQTDEKLFFGSGTQLSVL.

CDR3 sequence (DNA): TGTGCCAGCAGCCAAGGGGGGACAGGGGGGAATCAGCCCCAGCATTTT. This codes for CASSQGGTGGNQPQHF. The chain uses TRBV4-2 and TRBJ1-5, with 11 nucleotides matching TRBD1. The CDR3 has 16 amino acids. The germline V gene encodes CDR1 LGHNA and CDR2 YNFKEQ. V gave up 1 base and J gave up 4 bases; unmatched junction bases: 3.

CDR3 sequence (DNA): TGTGCCAGCAGCGTAGGAGGCATAGGGCGGACTGAAGCTTTCTTT. It codes for CASSVGGIGRTEAFF. The chain couples TRBV9 to TRBJ1-1, with unresolved D. Germline assignment: CDR1 SGDLS and CDR2 YYNGEE. V lost 0 bases to trimming and J lost 5 bases, with 14 bases between them. CDR3 length: 15 amino acids.

V is TRBV5-6 and J is TRBJ2-5; 8 bases line up with TRBD2. The DNA end is a closer match to TRBJ2-7, so the J assignment may be wrong. This CDR3 is built from 14 residues. The germline gives CDR1 SGHDT, CDR2 YYEEEE. Written as DNA, the CDR3 is TGTGCCAGCAGCTTAGGTAGCGGGATAGTCGAGCAGTACTTC. As protein: CASSLGSGIVEQYF.

The chain has TRBV7-3 and TRBJ2-1, with TRBD2 matching 7 bases. There are 15 residues in the CDR3. The V gene end was trimmed by 2 bases and the J gene end by 2 bases; junction bases not matched to a gene: 3. Germline V gives CDR1 SGHTA, CDR2 FQGTGA. The CDR3 spells CASSLGGDPYNEQFF. CDR3 coding DNA: TGTGCCAGCAGCTTAGGGGGGGACCCCTACAATGAGCAGTTCTTC.

The V and J genes are TRBV5-6 and TRBJ2-2; perhaps TRBD1 as D (5 bases). Germline V gene data show CDR1 as SGHDT and CDR2 as YYEEEE. This CDR3 spans 15 amino acids. Deletions cut 2 bases from V and 6 bases from J, with 14 bases between. The CDR3 loop is CASSFEAGSAGELFF. CDR3 nucleotides: TGTGCCAGCAGCTTCGAAGCAGGGTCAGCCGGGGAGCTGTTTTTT.

The chain has TRBV10-3 and TRBJ2-1; no definite D call. V lost 9 bases and J 5 bases, leaving 17 bases between the germline ends. Germline V gives CDR1 ENHRY, CDR2 SYGVKD. The CDR3 is 14 residues long. The CDR3 sequence: CAMTPKQVDNEQFF. CDR3 DNA sequence: TGTGCCATGACCCCCAAGCAGGTAGACAATGAGCAGTTCTTC.

V and J are TRBV28 and TRBJ1-1; tentative D call: TRBD1 (5 bases). This CDR3 contains 14 residues. V was pared by 3 bases and J by 5 bases, with 13 bases between. CDR1 and CDR2 (germline): MDHEN, SYDVKM. The CDR3 is CASSLELRGTEAFF. In nucleotides, the CDR3 is TGTGCCAGCAGTTTGGAGTTACGGGGGACTGAAGCTTTCTTT.

The J gene is TRBJ2-2, the V gene TRBV29-1; D is uncertain. The CDR3 runs to 14 residues. V shed 1 base and J shed 3 bases, with 9 bases lying between them. Germline V gene sequence: CDR1 SQVTM, CDR2 ANQGSEA. The CDR3 nucleotides read TGCAGCGTTGAAGGTCAGCCTTACACCGGGGAGCTGTTTTTT. This translates into CSVEGQPYTGELFF.

In DNA form, the CDR3 reads TGTGCCAGCAGTCGACTAGCGGGAGGAAATGAGCAGTTCTTC. Translation: CASSRLAGGNEQFF. This chain uses TRBV6-6 with TRBJ2-1; TRBD2 agrees at 13 bases. After removal of 5 bases from V and 7 bases from J, the junction contained 2 bases not matched to a gene. CDR1 is MNHNY, CDR2 SVGAGI, per germline (reference sequence). There are 14 residues in the CDR3.

This rearrangement joins TRBV7-6 to TRBJ2-7, with D uncertain. This CDR3 spans 11 amino acids. The V end was cut by 5 bases, the J end by 5 bases, with 7 bases between. Germline V CDR1 and CDR2: SGHVS, FNYEAQ. For the CDR3, the DNA is TGTGCCAGCAGCCATCAACACGAGCAGTACTTC. Protein: CASSHQHEQYF.

This chain uses TRBV7-9 with TRBJ2-7; the D is unclear. With 5 bases removed from V and 0 bases from J, the gap between germline ends came to 11 bases. Germline V lookup: CDR1 SEHNR, CDR2 FQNEAQ (reference sequence). There are 14 residues in the CDR3. The CDR3: CASSADISSYEQYF. CDR3 DNA: TGTGCCAGCAGCGCGGATATAAGCTCCTACGAGCAGTACTTC.

J is TRBJ2-3 and V is TRBV7-2; 7 nucleotides agree with TRBD2. The CDR3 has 15 residues. The V segment lost 5 bases and the J segment 1 base; nucleotides outside the gene matches: 6. Germline V gene sequence: CDR1 SGHTA, CDR2 FQGNSA. CDR3 loop: CASSPLGGGTDTQYF. CDR3 DNA sequence: TGTGCCAGCAGCCCGTTGGGGGGGGGCACAGATACGCAGTATTTT. Looking up the rest from reference TRBV7-2 and TRBJ2-3 gives the full variable domain: GAGVSQSPSNKVTEKGKDVELRCDPISGHTALYWYRQSLGQGLEFLIYFQGNSAPDKSGLPSDRFSAERTGGSVSTLTIQRTQQEDSAVYLCASSPLGGGTDTQYFGPGTRLTVL.